The clone carrying this T cell receptor (beta chain) was detected many times. The sample comes from a study of metastatic and nonmetastatic thyroid tumors. No patient had received any treatment before thyroid surgery. With MiXCR, TCRdb reprocessed the PCR reads. The sample contains tens of thousands of clones, over 9.5% of which appear only once. The CDR3 spans 13 residues. Germline V CDR1 and CDR2: SGDLS, YYNGEE. V was shortened by 0 bases and J by 4 bases, with 4 bases between the two germline ends. Source material: blood. This sequence joins TRBV9 and TRBJ2-2; D is unclear. This clonotype was sampled from a female donor with papillary thyroid cancer or a benign thyroid nodule (not recorded which). Some clones in this sample may be carry-over from other donors' samples. CDR3 amino acids: CASSVDVTGELFF. For the CDR3, the DNA is TGTGCCAGCAGCGTAGATGTCACCGGGGAGCTGTTTTTT.